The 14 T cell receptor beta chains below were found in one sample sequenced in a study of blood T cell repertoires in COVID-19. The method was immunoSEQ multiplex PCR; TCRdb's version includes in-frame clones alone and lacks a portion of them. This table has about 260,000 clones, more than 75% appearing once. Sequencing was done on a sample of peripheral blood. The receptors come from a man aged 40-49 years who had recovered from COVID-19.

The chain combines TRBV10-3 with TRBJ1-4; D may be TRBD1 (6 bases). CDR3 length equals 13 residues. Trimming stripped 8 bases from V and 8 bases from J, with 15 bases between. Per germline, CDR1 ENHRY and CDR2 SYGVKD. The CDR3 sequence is CAIGGGGREKLFF. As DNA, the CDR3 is TGTGCCATCGGGGGCGGAGGAAGGGAAAAACTGTTTTTT.

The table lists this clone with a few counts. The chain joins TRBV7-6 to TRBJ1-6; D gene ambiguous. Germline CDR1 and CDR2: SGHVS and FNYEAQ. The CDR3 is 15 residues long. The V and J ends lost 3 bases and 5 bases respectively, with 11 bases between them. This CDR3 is CASSLWLADNSPLHF. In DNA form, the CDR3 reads TGTGCCAGCAGCTTGTGGCTGGCAGATAATTCACCCCTCCACTTT.

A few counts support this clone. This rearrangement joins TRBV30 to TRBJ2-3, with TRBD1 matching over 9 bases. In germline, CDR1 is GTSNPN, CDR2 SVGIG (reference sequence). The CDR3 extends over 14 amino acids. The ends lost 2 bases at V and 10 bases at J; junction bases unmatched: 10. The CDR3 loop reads CAWSQQGASSAQYF. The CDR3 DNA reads TGTGCCTGGAGTCAACAGGGGGCGAGTTCAGCGCAGTATTTT.

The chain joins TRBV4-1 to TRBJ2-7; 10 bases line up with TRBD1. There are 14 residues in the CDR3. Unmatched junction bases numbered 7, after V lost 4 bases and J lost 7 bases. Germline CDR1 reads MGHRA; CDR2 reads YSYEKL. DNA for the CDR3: TGCGCCAGCAGCCGAAGACAGGGGGCGCAGGAGCAGTACTTC. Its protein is CASSRRQGAQEQYF.

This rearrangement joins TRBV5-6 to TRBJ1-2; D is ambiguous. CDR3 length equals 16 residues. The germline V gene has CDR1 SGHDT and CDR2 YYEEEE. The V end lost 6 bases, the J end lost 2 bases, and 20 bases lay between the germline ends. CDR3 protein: CASTPPGYPSNYGYTF. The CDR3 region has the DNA TGTGCCAGCACCCCCCCGGGGTATCCAAGCAACTATGGCTACACCTTC.

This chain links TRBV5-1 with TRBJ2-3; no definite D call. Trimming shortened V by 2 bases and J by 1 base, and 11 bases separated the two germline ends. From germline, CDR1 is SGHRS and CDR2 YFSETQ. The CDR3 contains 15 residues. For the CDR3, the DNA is TGCGCCAGCAGCTTCTGGCGGATACGCACAGATACGCAGTATTTT. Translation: CASSFWRIRTDTQYF.

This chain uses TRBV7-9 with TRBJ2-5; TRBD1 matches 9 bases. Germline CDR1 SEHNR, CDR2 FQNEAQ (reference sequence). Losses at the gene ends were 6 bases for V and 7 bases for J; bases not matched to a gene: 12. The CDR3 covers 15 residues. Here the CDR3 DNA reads TGTGCCAGCAGTTCCAACCACAGGGGGCTCGGGACCCAGTACTTC. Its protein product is CASSSNHRGLGTQYF.

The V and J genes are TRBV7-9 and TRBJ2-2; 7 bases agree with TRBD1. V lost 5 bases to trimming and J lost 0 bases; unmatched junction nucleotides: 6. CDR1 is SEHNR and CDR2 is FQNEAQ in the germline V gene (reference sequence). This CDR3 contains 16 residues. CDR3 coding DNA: TGTGCCAGCAGCCTCCGGACAGGCTCGAACACCGGGGAGCTGTTTTTT. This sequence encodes CASSLRTGSNTGELFF.

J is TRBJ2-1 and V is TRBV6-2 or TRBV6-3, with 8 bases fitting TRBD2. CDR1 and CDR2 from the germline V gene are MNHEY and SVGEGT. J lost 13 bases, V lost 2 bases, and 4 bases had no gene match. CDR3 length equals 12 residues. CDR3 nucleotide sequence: TGTGCCAGCAGTTACGTAGCGGGACGTCAGTTCTTC. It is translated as CASSYVAGRQFF.

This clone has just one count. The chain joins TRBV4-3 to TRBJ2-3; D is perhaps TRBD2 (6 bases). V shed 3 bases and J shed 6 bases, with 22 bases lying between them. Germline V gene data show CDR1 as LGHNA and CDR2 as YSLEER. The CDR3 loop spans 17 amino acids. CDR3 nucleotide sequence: TGCGCCAGCAGCCAGACTTTCTCCGGGAGTAAGGAGGATACGCAGTATTTT. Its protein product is CASSQTFSGSKEDTQYF.

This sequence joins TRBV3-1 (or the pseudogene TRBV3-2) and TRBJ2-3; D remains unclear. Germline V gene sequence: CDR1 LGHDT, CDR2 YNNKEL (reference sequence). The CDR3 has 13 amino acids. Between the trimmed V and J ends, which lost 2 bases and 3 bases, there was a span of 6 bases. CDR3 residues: CASSQPMTDTQYF. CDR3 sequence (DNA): TGTGCCAGCAGCCAACCTATGACAGATACGCAGTATTTT.

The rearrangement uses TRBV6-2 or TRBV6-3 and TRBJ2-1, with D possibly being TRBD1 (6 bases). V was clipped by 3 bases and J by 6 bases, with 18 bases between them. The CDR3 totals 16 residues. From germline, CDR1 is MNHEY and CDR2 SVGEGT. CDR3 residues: CASSYSLTGTRNEQFF. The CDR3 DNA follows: TGTGCCAGCAGTTATAGTTTGACCGGGACACGCAATGAGCAGTTCTTC.

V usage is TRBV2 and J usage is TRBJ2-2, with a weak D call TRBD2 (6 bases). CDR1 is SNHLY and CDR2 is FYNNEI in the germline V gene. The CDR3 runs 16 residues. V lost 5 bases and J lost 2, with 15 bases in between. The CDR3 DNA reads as TGTGCCAGCAGTCCCCCGGGACTTATTAACACCGGGGAGCTGTTTTTT. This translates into CASSPPGLINTGELFF. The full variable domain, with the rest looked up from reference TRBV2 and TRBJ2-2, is EPEVTQTPSHQVTQMGQEVILRCVPISNHLYFYWYRQILGQKVEFLVSFYNNEISEKSEIFDDQFSVERPDGSNFTLKIRSTKLEDSAMYFCASSPPGLINTGELFFGEGSRLTVL.

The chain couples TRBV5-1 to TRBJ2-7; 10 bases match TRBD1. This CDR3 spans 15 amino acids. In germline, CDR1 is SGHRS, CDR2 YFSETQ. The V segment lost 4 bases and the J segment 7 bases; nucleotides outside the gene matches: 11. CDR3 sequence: CASSTLGTGEVEQYF. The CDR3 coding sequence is TGCGCCAGCAGCACCCTGGGGACAGGGGAAGTTGAGCAGTACTTC.